This paragraph covers one T cell receptor (beta chain) sequence. Its antigen is still unknown. RNA extraction was followed by reverse transcription into cDNA, which acted as the sequencing template. TCRdb's copy holds only in-frame clones and misses some; the assay was immunoSEQ multiplex PCR. The table records under 200,000 clones, approximately 57% of them present only once. As for treatment: oral pan-JAK inhibitor, 5-10 mg twice daily. As part of sample collection, lesional scalp punch biopsies and peripheral blood were taken from alopecia areata patients. This specimen belongs to a study of CD8+ T cells in alopecia areata. The V end was cut by 1 base, the J end by 7 bases, with 4 bases between. CDR1 and CDR2 from the germline V gene are GTSNPN and SVGIG (reference sequence). This CDR3 is 10 amino acids long. Study-wide results and caveats: Clonality in lesional scalp, especially alopecia totalis/universalis, exceeded that of normal scalp.

This sequence was found in a human donor with alopecia areata. This specimen was CD4+ T cells sorted from blood, taken at week 24, from a patient treated with tofacitinib. The V and J genes are TRBV30 and TRBJ1-2; D gene unclear. CDR3 in amino acids: CAWSAGGYTF. The DNA of the CDR3 is TGTGCCTGGAGTGCGGGTGGCTACACCTTC.